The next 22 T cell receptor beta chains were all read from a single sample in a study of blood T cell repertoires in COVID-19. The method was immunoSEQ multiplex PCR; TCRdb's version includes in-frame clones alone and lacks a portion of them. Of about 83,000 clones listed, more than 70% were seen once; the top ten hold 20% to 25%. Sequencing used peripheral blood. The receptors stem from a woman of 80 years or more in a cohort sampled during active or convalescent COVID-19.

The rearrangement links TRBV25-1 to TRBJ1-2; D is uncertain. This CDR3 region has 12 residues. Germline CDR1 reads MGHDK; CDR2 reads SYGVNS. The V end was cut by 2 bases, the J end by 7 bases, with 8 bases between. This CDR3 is CASSEGFSGYTF. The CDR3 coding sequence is TGTGCCAGCAGTGAAGGTTTCAGTGGCTACACCTTC.

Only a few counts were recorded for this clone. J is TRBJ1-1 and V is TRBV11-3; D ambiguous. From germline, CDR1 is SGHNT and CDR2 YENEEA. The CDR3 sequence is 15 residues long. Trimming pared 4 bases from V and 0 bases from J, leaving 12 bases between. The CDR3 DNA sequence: TGTGCCAGCAGCTCCCAGGTGGGCTTGAACACTGAAGCTTTCTTT. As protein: CASSSQVGLNTEAFF.

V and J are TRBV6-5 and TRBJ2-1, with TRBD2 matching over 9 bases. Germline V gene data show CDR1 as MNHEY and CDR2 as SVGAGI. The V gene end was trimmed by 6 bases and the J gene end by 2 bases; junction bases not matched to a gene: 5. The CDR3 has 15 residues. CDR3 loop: CASSPTSGPYNEQFF. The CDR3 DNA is TGTGCCAGCAGCCCGACTAGCGGTCCCTACAATGAGCAGTTCTTC.

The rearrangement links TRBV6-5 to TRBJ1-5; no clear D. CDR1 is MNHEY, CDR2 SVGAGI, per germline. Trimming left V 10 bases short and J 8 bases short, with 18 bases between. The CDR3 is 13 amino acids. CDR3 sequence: CATTREEPKPQHF. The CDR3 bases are TGTGCCACCACAAGGGAGGAGCCGAAGCCCCAGCATTTT.

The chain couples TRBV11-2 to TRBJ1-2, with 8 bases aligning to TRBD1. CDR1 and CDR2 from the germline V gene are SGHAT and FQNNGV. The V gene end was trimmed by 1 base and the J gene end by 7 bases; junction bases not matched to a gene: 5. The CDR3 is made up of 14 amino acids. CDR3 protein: CASSLAQGASGYTF. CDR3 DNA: TGTGCCAGCAGCTTAGCTCAGGGGGCGAGTGGCTACACCTTC.

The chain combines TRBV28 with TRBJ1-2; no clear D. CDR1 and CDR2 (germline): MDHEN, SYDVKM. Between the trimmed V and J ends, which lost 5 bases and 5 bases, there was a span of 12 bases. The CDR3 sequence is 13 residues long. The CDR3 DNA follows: TGTGCCAGCAGTGGAGCGGCGCCGTATGGCTACACCTTC. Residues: CASSGAAPYGYTF.

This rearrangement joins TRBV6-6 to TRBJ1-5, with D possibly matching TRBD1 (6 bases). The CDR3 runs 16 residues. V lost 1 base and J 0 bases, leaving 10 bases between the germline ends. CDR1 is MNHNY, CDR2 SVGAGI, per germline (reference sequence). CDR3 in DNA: TGTGCCAGCAGTTACTTTACAGGGAATAGCAATCAGCCCCAGCATTTT. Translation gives CASSYFTGNSNQPQHF.

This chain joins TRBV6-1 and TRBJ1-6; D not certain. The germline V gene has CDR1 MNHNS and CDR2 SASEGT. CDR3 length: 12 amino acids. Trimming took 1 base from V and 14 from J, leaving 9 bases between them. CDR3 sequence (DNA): TGTGCCAGCAGTGAAGTGGGTCGGGCCCTCCACTTT. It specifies CASSEVGRALHF.

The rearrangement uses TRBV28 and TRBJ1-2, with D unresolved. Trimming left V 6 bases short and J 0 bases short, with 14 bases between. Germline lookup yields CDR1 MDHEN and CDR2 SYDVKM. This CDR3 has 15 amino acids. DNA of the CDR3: TGTGCCAGCAGGACGCCTGGGCTCACTAACTATGGCTACACCTTC. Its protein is CASRTPGLTNYGYTF.

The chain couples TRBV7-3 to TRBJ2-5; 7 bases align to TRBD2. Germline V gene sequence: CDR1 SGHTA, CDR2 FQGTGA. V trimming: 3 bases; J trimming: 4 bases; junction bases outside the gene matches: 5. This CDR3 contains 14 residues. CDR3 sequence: CASSLSGGRETQYF. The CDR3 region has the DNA TGTGCCAGCAGCTTGTCGGGGGGTCGAGAGACCCAGTACTTC.

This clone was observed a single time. Here the CDR3 DNA reads TGTGCCAGTAGTATTAAACAGGGTAGGGAGACCCAGTACTTC. As protein: CASSIKQGRETQYF. V and J are TRBV19 and TRBJ2-5; a weak D match, TRBD1 (6 bases). Germline V gene lookup returns CDR1 LNHDA and CDR2 SQIVND (reference sequence). This CDR3 spans 14 amino acids. V gave up 3 bases and J gave up 5 bases, with 13 bases separating them.

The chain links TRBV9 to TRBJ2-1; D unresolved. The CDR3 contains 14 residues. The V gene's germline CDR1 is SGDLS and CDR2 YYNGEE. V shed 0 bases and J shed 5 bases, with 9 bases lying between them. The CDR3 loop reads CASSVVSSNNEQFF. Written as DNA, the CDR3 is TGTGCCAGCAGCGTAGTATCTAGTAACAATGAGCAGTTCTTC. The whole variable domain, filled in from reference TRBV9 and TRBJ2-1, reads DSGVTQTPKHLITATGQRVTLRCSPRSGDLSVYWYQQSLDQGLQFLIQYYNGEERAKGNILERFSAQQFPDLHSELNLSSLELGDSALYFCASSVVSSNNEQFFGPGTRLTVL.

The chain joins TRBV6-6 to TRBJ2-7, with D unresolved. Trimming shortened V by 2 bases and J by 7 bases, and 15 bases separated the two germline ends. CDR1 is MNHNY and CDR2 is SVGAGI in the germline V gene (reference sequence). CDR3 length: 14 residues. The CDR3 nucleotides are TGTGCCAGCAGTTACCAGCGTTCGCCTAGGGAGCAGTACGTC. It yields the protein CASSYQRSPREQYV.

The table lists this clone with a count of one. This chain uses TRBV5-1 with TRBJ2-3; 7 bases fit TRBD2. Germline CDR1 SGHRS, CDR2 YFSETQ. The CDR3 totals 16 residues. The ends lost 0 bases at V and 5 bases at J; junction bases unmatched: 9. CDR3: CASSLEASGVGDTQYF. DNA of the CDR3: TGCGCCAGCAGCTTGGAAGCTAGCGGTGTCGGAGATACGCAGTATTTT.

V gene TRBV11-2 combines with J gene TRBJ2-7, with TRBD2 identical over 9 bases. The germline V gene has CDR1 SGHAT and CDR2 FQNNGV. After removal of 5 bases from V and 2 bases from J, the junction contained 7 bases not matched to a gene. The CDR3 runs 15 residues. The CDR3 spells CASSRLAATPYEQYF. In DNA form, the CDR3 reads TGTGCCAGCAGCCGACTAGCGGCCACCCCCTACGAGCAGTACTTC. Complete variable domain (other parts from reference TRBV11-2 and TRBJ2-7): EAGVAQSPRYKIIEKRQSVAFWCNPISGHATLYWYQQILGQGPKLLIQFQNNGVVDDSQLPKDRFSAERLKGVDSTLKIQPAKLEDSAVYLCASSRLAATPYEQYFGPGTRLTVT.

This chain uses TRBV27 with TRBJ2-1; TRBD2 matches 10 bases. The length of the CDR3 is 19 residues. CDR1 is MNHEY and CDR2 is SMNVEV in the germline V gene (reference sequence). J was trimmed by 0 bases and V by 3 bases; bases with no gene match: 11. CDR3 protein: CASSFSGLAGVGSYNEQFF. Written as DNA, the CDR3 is TGTGCCAGCAGTTTCTCGGGGCTAGCGGGAGTAGGCTCCTACAATGAGCAGTTCTTC.

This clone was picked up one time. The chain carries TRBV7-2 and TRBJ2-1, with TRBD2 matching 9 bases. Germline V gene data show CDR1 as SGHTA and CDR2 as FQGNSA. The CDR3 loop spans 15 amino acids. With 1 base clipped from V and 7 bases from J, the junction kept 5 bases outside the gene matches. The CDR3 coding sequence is TGTGCCAGCAGCTTAGTGGCGGGAGGGGGGAATGAGCAGTTCTTC. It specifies CASSLVAGGGNEQFF.

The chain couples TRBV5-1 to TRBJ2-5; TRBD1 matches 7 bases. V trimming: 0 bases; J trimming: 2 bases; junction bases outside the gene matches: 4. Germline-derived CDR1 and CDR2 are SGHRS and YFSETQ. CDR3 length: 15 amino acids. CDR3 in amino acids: CASSLENRGQETQYF. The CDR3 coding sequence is TGCGCCAGCAGCTTGGAAAACAGGGGTCAAGAGACCCAGTACTTC. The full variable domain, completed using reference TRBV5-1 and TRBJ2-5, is KAGVTQTPRYLIKTRGQQVTLSCSPISGHRSVSWYQQTPGQGLQFLFEYFSETQRNKGNFPGRFSGRQFSNSRSEMNVSTLELGDSALYLCASSLENRGQETQYFGPGTRLLVL.

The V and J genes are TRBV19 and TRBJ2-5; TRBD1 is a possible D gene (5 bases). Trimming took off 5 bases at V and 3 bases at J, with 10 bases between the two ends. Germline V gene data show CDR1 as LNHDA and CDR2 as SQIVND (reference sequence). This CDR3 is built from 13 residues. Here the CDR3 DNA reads TGTGCCAGTAGTCCCGCAGGGAAAGAGACCCAGTACTTC. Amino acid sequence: CASSPAGKETQYF.

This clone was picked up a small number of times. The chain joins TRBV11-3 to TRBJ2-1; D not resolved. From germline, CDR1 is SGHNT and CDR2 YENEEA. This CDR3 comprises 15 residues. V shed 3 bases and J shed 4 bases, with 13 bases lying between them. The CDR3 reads CASSFSGPNYNEQFF. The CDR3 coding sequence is TGTGCCAGCAGCTTTTCCGGTCCCAATTACAATGAGCAGTTCTTC.

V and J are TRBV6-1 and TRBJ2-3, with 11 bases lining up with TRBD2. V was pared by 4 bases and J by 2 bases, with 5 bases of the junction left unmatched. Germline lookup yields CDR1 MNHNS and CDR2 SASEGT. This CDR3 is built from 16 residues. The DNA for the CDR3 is TGTGCCAGCAGTGGTATAGCGGGAGGGCCCACAGATACGCAGTATTTT. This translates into CASSGIAGGPTDTQYF.

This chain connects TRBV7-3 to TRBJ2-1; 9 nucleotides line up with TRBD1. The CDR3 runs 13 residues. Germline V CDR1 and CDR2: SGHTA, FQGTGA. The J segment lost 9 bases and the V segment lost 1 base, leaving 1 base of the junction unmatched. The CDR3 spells CASSLRQGGEQFF. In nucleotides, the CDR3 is TGTGCCAGCAGCTTAAGACAGGGGGGTGAGCAGTTCTTC.